The rows below give T cell receptor beta chains drawn from one sample of a study of blood T cell repertoires in COVID-19. Here immunoSEQ multiplex PCR was the method, and the copy in TCRdb shows in-frame clones only, minus some. The profile shows 150,000 to 200,000 clones, roughly 86% of them singletons. Source material: peripheral blood. The receptor source for this set is a man between 65 and 85 years old with acute or convalescent COVID-19. Both conserved end residues are part of each CDR3. D genes are given only for firm matches. Only some rows state a clone size, as once, few, many or a class for expanded clones.

j_call: TRBJ1-2; v_call: TRBV3-1/TRBV3-2; d_call: NA; clone_size: NA; cdr3_nt: TGTGCCAGCAGCCAAGATTCCTGGCGGGGCTACACCTTC; cdr3_aa: CASSQDSWRGYTF
j_call: TRBJ1-4; v_call: TRBV5-6; d_call: TRBD1; clone_size: NA; cdr3_nt: TGTGCCAGCAGCCTTGGGACAGGGAGTAATGAAAAACTGTTTTTT; cdr3_aa: CASSLGTGSNEKLFF
j_call: TRBJ2-7; v_call: TRBV29-1; d_call: NA; clone_size: NA; cdr3_nt: TGCAGCGTCGCTCGAGGATCGGACAGCTACGAGCAGTACTTC; cdr3_aa: CSVARGSDSYEQYF
j_call: TRBJ1-4; v_call: TRBV30; d_call: NA; clone_size: NA; cdr3_nt: TGTGCCTGGAGGAACCGACTGAATGAAAAACTGTTTTTT; cdr3_aa: CAWRNRLNEKLFF
j_call: TRBJ1-3; v_call: TRBV5-4; d_call: TRBD1; clone_size: NA; cdr3_nt: TGTGCCAGCAGCTTGACAGGGGGCGCGGGAAACACCATATATTTT; cdr3_aa: CASSLTGGAGNTIYF
j_call: TRBJ1-3; v_call: TRBV6-5; d_call: NA; clone_size: NA; cdr3_nt: TGTGCCAGCAGAGGGAGCTCTGGAAACACCATATATTTT; cdr3_aa: CASRGSSGNTIYF
j_call: TRBJ2-5; v_call: TRBV23-1; d_call: TRBD1; clone_size: NA; cdr3_nt: TGCGCCAGCCCCCGGGGAGCGACAGGGGCTCAAGAGACCCAGTACTTC; cdr3_aa: CASPRGATGAQETQYF
j_call: TRBJ1-2; v_call: TRBV6-4; d_call: NA; clone_size: few; cdr3_nt: TGTGCCAGCAGTGTCGTCCCGGGTGGCTATGGCTACACCTTC; cdr3_aa: CASSVVPGGYGYTF
j_call: TRBJ1-4; v_call: TRBV19; d_call: TRBD1; clone_size: NA; cdr3_nt: TGTGCCAGTAGTGGAACCGCAGGGGGAAACGAAAAACTGTTTTTT; cdr3_aa: CASSGTAGGNEKLFF
j_call: TRBJ1-4; v_call: TRBV4-3; d_call: TRBD1; clone_size: NA; cdr3_nt: TGCGCCAGCAGCCAGGGCCAAGGCAGGGGGCAAGAAAAACTGTTTTTT; cdr3_aa: CASSQGQGRGQEKLFF
j_call: TRBJ1-2; v_call: TRBV7-2; d_call: TRBD1; clone_size: NA; cdr3_nt: TGTGCCAGCAGCTTAAGACAGGGGTATGGCTACACCTTC; cdr3_aa: CASSLRQGYGYTF
j_call: TRBJ1-1; v_call: TRBV15; d_call: NA; clone_size: NA; cdr3_nt: TGTGCCACCAGCAGGGGGGGAAGGAACAGGTACACTGAAGCTTTCTTT; cdr3_aa: CATSRGGRNRYTEAFF
j_call: TRBJ2-1; v_call: TRBV9; d_call: NA; clone_size: NA; cdr3_nt: TGTGCCAGCAGCGCGACAGGACTTTACAATGAGCAGTTCTTC; cdr3_aa: CASSATGLYNEQFF
j_call: TRBJ1-1; v_call: TRBV7-9; d_call: NA; clone_size: once; cdr3_nt: TGTGCCAGCAGCTTAGCCCCAGACACAGAAGCTTTCTTT; cdr3_aa: CASSLAPDTEAFF
j_call: TRBJ2-3; v_call: TRBV21-1; d_call: NA; clone_size: NA; cdr3_nt: TGTGCCAGCATCTTTTTTCGGTTTAGCGGGAGGGCCTGGGGCACAGATACGCAGTATTTT; cdr3_aa: CASIFFRFSGRAWGTDTQYF
j_call: TRBJ1-2; v_call: TRBV19; d_call: TRBD1; clone_size: NA; cdr3_nt: TGTGCCAGTAGTATCTGGGGTGGACAGGGGTCTGGCTACACCTTC; cdr3_aa: CASSIWGGQGSGYTF
j_call: TRBJ1-5; v_call: TRBV11-2; d_call: NA; clone_size: NA; cdr3_nt: TGTGCCAGCAGCCCCCGCTATAGCAATCAGCCCCAGCATTTT; cdr3_aa: CASSPRYSNQPQHF
j_call: TRBJ2-3; v_call: TRBV15; d_call: NA; clone_size: NA; cdr3_nt: TGTGCCACCAGCAGGGCCCGTGATACGCAGTATTTT; cdr3_aa: CATSRARDTQYF
j_call: TRBJ1-3; v_call: TRBV5-5; d_call: NA; clone_size: NA; cdr3_nt: TGTGCCAGCAGCCTGGGGCCCTCTGGAAACACCATATATTTT; cdr3_aa: CASSLGPSGNTIYF
j_call: TRBJ1-2; v_call: TRBV5-4; d_call: TRBD1; clone_size: NA; cdr3_nt: TGTGCCAGCAGCTTGGGAGGACAGGCTCCAGGGGGCTATGGCTACACCTTC; cdr3_aa: CASSLGGQAPGGYGYTF
j_call: TRBJ1-1; v_call: TRBV6-9; d_call: NA; clone_size: NA; cdr3_nt: TGTGCCAGCAGTGCGGGACTCATGAACACTGAAGCTTTCTTT; cdr3_aa: CASSAGLMNTEAFF
j_call: TRBJ1-2; v_call: TRBV9; d_call: TRBD1; clone_size: few; cdr3_nt: TGTGCCAGCAGCCCCTGGGACAGGGACAGGGATGGCTACACCTTC; cdr3_aa: CASSPWDRDRDGYTF
j_call: TRBJ2-2; v_call: TRBV5-1; d_call: NA; clone_size: NA; cdr3_nt: TGCGCCAGCAGCCCCTTCCTGAACACCGGGGAGCTGTTTTTT; cdr3_aa: CASSPFLNTGELFF
j_call: TRBJ2-3; v_call: TRBV28; d_call: NA; clone_size: NA; cdr3_nt: TGTGCCAGCAGAACCGGGAGCTATCCCGATACGCAGTATTTT; cdr3_aa: CASRTGSYPDTQYF
j_call: TRBJ1-6; v_call: TRBV5-1; d_call: TRBD1; clone_size: NA; cdr3_nt: TGCGCCAGCAGCTTACAGGGGACCTATAATTCACCCCTCCACTTT; cdr3_aa: CASSLQGTYNSPLHF
j_call: TRBJ2-7; v_call: TRBV5-4; d_call: TRBD1; clone_size: NA; cdr3_nt: TGTGCCAGCAGCTCGATCACAGGGGTTGGCGAGCAGTACTTC; cdr3_aa: CASSSITGVGEQYF